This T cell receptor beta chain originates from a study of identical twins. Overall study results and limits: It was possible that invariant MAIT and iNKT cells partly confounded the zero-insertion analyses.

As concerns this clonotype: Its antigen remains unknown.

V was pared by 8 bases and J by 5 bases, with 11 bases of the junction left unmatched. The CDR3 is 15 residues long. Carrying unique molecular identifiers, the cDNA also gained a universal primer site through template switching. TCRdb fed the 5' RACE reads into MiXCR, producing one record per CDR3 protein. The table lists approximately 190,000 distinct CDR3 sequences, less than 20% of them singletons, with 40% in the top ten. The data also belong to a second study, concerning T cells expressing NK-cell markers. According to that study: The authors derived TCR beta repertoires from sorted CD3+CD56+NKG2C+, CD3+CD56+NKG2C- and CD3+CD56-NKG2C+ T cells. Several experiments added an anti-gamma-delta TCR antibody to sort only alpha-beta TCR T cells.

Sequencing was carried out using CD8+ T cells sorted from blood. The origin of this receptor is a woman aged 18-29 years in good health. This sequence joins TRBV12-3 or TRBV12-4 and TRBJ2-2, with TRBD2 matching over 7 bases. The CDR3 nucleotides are TGTGCCAGCTACAGAGGCGGGAGAAATACCGGGGAGCTGTTTTTT. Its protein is CASYRGGRNTGELFF.